The table lists the clone carrying this T cell receptor (beta chain) with a few counts. Its antigen is unidentified. Only in-frame clones appear in the TCRdb table, and some are missing; sequencing was by immunoSEQ multiplex PCR. Of around 200,000 clones listed, around 82% are singletons. The data stem from a study of cytomegalovirus exposure and HLA in healthy donors. Findings of the study overall: Investigators reported more than 150 TCR beta chains as tied to cytomegalovirus. Most TCR sequences were uncommon, yet certain public TCRs appeared in many donors.

Trimming took 0 bases from V and 6 from J, leaving 6 bases between them. Germline V gene data show CDR1 as SEHNR and CDR2 as FQNEAQ (reference sequence). This CDR3 spans 13 amino acids. This TCR was sampled from a woman younger than 30 in good health and CMV-seropositive. The sample was PBMCs. V gene TRBV7-9 combines with J gene TRBJ1-5; the D is unclear. The CDR3 loop is CASSLAAVQPQHF. In DNA form, the CDR3 reads TGTGCCAGCAGCTTAGCGGCGGTTCAGCCCCAGCATTTT.